The present T cell receptor beta chain was sequenced within a study of OX40 agonist ivuxolimab in advanced cancers. The repertoire was sequenced with immunoSEQ multiplex PCR; TCRdb's copy has only in-frame clones and lacks some. The repertoire consists of 65,000 to 80,000 clones, with roughly nine tenths occurring once and the leading ten covering less than 2.5%. Per germline, CDR1 MNHNY and CDR2 SVGAGI (reference sequence). The length of the CDR3 is 15 residues. Trimming removed 6 bases from V and 1 base from J, with 16 bases in between. The starting material was CD4+ or CD8+ T cells sorted from blood, obtained in a trial of the OX40 agonist ivuxolimab. The receptor was isolated from an adult with an advanced solid tumor such as melanoma, head and neck, liver or kidney cancer. The genes are TRBV6-6 and TRBJ2-7; D uncertain. CDR3 region: CASSRNPTPSYEQYF. CDR3 in DNA: TGTGCCAGCAGCCGAAACCCTACCCCATCCTACGAGCAGTACTTC.